This T cell receptor (beta chain) was obtained from a study of CD8+ T cells in alopecia areata. Following RNA extraction, reverse transcription yielded cDNA that acted as the sequencing template. Profiling relied on immunoSEQ multiplex PCR, and the TCRdb table lists in-frame clones only, not all of them. Of 60,000 to 70,000 clones listed, 40% to 50% were seen once; the top ten hold roughly a sixth. This clone was observed a handful of times. Germline V gene sequence: CDR1 MNHEY, CDR2 SMNVEV (reference sequence). The CDR3 sequence is 17 residues long. J gave up 5 bases and V 4 bases, and 13 bases lay outside the gene matches.

This receptor was taken from a human donor with alopecia areata. This chain links TRBV27 with TRBJ2-2; the match to TRBD2 covers 7 bases. The material sequenced was CD8+ T cells sorted from blood, taken at week 0. The CDR3 region is CASSSLKTTGGTGELFF. CDR3 in DNA: TGTGCCAGCAGTTCCCTGAAAACGACCGGGGGGACCGGGGAGCTGTTTTTT.